This T cell receptor beta chain was recovered during a study of blood T cells in healthy people across ages. Study-wide context: Capture via template switching afforded approximately one barcoded beta molecule per two T cells. Study-level results: Total diversity from one million sequenced T cells was likely underestimated.

In regard to this clonotype: The antigen is not known.

Between the trimmed V and J ends, which lost 5 bases and 4 bases, there was a span of 11 bases. CDR1 and CDR2 (germline): MNHEY, SVGEGT. This CDR3 spans 13 amino acids. It was ten milliliters of peripheral blood that were drawn from each donor. With a J-beta primer mix and a sample-barcoded 5' primer, a second PCR ran 7 to 11 cycles. In TCRdb, the 5' RACE reads were re-called with MiXCR into one record per CDR3 protein. This repertoire shows 1,300,000 or so distinct CDR3 sequences, roughly 59% found once; its top ten account for over 6.5%. The sequencing sample was made of blood. This TCR was sampled from a man aged 18 to 29 in good health. V is TRBV6-2 or TRBV6-3 and J is TRBJ1-2; D is ambiguous. Written as DNA, the CDR3 is TGTGCCAGCAGTCCCACCGCGGGCTATGGCTACACCTTC. This sequence encodes CASSPTAGYGYTF.